Presented here are 11 T cell receptor beta chains from one specimen sequenced in a study of blood T cell repertoires in COVID-19. Only in-frame clones appear in the TCRdb table, and some are missing; sequencing was by immunoSEQ multiplex PCR. Of about 78,000 clones in the sample, more than 75% are singletons; the top ten hold roughly 5%. Sample: peripheral blood. The source of these receptors is a man aged 45-65 years with active or convalescent COVID-19.

The chain couples TRBV6-5 to TRBJ2-3, with D perhaps TRBD1 (7 bases). The CDR3 extends over 15 amino acids. The V end was cut by 6 bases, the J end by 2 bases, with 15 bases between. Germline values: CDR1 MNHEY, CDR2 SVGAGI. The CDR3 region is CASRAGGPPTDTQYF. DNA for the CDR3: TGTGCCAGCAGAGCAGGGGGGCCCCCCACAGATACGCAGTATTTT.

This chain connects TRBV5-4 to TRBJ1-5; D not certain. CDR3 size: 14 residues. Germline CDR1 is SGHNT and CDR2 is YYREEE (reference sequence). The V end was cut by 7 bases, the J end by 1 base, with 12 bases between. The CDR3: CASDGTSSNQPQHF. CDR3 nucleotide sequence: TGTGCCAGCGATGGCACGTCCAGCAATCAGCCCCAGCATTTT.

The gene calls are TRBV24-1 and TRBJ1-1, with D unresolved. CDR1 is KGHDR and CDR2 is SFDVKD in the germline V gene. The CDR3 is made up of 13 amino acids. Trimming cost V 5 bases and J 1 base, with 7 bases left between them. The CDR3 bases are TGTGCCACCAGTGGGACTGGGAACACTGAAGCTTTCTTT. It yields the protein CATSGTGNTEAFF.

The CDR3 loop reads CASSQGGTSGNIQYF. CDR3 in DNA: TGTGCCAGCAGCCAAGGCGGGACTAGCGGGAACATTCAGTACTTC. The chain is built from TRBV3-1 (or the pseudogene TRBV3-2) and TRBJ2-4; 12 bases fit TRBD2. In germline, CDR1 is LGHDT, CDR2 YNNKEL (reference sequence). With V trimmed by 1 base and J by 7 bases, 2 bases remained unmatched. The CDR3 runs 15 residues.

In this sample, this clone turned up once. This sequence joins TRBV28 and TRBJ2-1, with TRBD2 identical over 11 bases. The CDR3 has 17 amino acids. The J segment lost 5 bases and the V segment lost 1 base, leaving 7 bases of the junction unmatched. The germline CDR1 and CDR2 sequences are MDHEN and SYDVKM. CDR3 coding DNA: TGTGCCAGCAGTTTATTGGCTAGCGGGGGGTGGGACAATGAGCAGTTCTTC. This gives the protein CASSLLASGGWDNEQFF.

Concerning this clone itself: Other DNA sequences within the sample encode an identical CDR3. The rearrangement uses TRBV4-1 and TRBJ2-2; no definite D call. Trimming left V 1 base short and J 5 bases short, with 8 bases between. Germline V gene sequence: CDR1 MGHRA, CDR2 YSYEKL. This CDR3 has 14 amino acids. This CDR3 reads CASSQALFTGELFF. CDR3 sequence (DNA): TGCGCCAGCAGCCAAGCACTTTTTACCGGGGAGCTGTTTTTT.

V usage is TRBV28 and J usage is TRBJ1-3; the match to TRBD1 covers 8 bases. V gave up 10 bases and J gave up 0 bases; unmatched junction bases: 11. The germline V gene has CDR1 MDHEN and CDR2 SYDVKM. The CDR3 consists of 16 residues. The CDR3: CAISTGQATSGNTIYF. CDR3 DNA: TGTGCCATCTCCACGGGACAGGCGACCTCTGGAAACACCATATATTTT.

V usage is TRBV3-1 (or the pseudogene TRBV3-2) and J usage is TRBJ2-3; D possibly corresponds to TRBD2 (5 bases). The CDR3 runs 13 residues. Germline CDR1 reads LGHDT; CDR2 reads YNNKEL (reference sequence). Deletions cut 0 bases from V and 10 bases from J, with 11 bases between. Here the CDR3 reads CASSQEPQEAQYF. For the CDR3, the DNA is TGTGCCAGCAGCCAAGAACCCCAGGAGGCGCAGTATTTT.

The V and J genes are TRBV18 and TRBJ1-2, with D perhaps TRBD1 (6 bases). Trimming removed 7 bases at V and 8 bases at J, with 14 bases between. The CDR3 sequence is 12 residues long. CDR1 and CDR2 (germline): KGHSH, LQKENI. The CDR3 sequence is CASFTKGEGYTF. Written as DNA, the CDR3 is TGTGCCAGCTTCACCAAGGGGGAAGGCTACACCTTC.

This chain connects TRBV6-6 to TRBJ2-7; D possibly corresponds to TRBD1 (5 bases). Germline-derived CDR1 and CDR2 are MNHNY and SVGAGI (reference sequence). With 6 bases removed from V and 0 bases from J, the gap between germline ends came to 12 bases. The CDR3 length is 14 residues. CDR3 sequence: CASRPGQNSYEQYV. In DNA, the CDR3 is TGTGCCAGCAGACCTGGACAAAACTCCTACGAGCAGTACGTC.

Only a few counts were recorded for this clone. The CDR3 spells CASNNLDRGYDQPQHF. In nucleotides, the CDR3 is TGTGCCAGCAACAATCTGGACAGGGGGTATGATCAGCCCCAGCATTTT. The chain has TRBV28 and TRBJ1-5, with 10 bases that match TRBD1. The germline gives CDR1 MDHEN, CDR2 SYDVKM. The CDR3 covers 16 residues. V dropped 7 bases and J dropped 5; count of bases not matched to a gene: 11.